Included here is one TCR beta chain sequence, with context. This entry is derived from a study of blood T cell repertoires in COVID-19. This CDR3 contains 13 residues. Germline values: CDR1 MGHDK, CDR2 SYGVNS. V was pared by 2 bases and J by 5 bases, with 9 bases between. Authors' data handling: It was from reference gene primer amplification that nucleated cell counts were estimated. Profiled with immunoSEQ multiplex PCR; TCRdb holds only in-frame clones, not every one. From that table come the V and J calls and clone size; the DNA was used to work out D and trimming. The top ten hold 1% of the sample, which has a few hundred thousand clones, around 86% seen once.

The chain is built from TRBV25-1 and TRBJ1-2; D may be TRBD1 (5 bases). The sequencing input was peripheral blood. The TCR was taken from a man aged 50 to 59 with active or convalescent COVID-19. For the CDR3, the DNA is TGTGCCAGCAGTGAAGGACACCGATATGGCTACACCTTC. Its protein is CASSEGHRYGYTF.